Shown below are 29 T cell receptor beta chains from a single sample sequenced in a study of T cells after yellow fever vaccination. TCRdb re-derived calls from the 5' RACE reads in MiXCR, one entry per CDR3 protein. The sample yields 300,000 to 400,000 distinct CDR3 sequences, 3% to 4.5% seen once. The sequenced sample was PBMCs, obtained 5 days after the yellow fever booster vaccination. These receptors came from a man aged 18-30 years who received the YFV17D yellow fever vaccine.

This sequence joins TRBV18 and TRBJ1-5, with a tentative D call TRBD1 (6 bases). The CDR3 contains 14 residues. In germline, CDR1 is KGHSH, CDR2 LQKENI. Between the trimmed V and J ends, which lost 2 bases and 5 bases, there was a span of 10 bases. In DNA, the CDR3 is TGTGCCAGCTCACCAGACAGGACACATCAGCCCCAGCATTTT. Residues: CASSPDRTHQPQHF.

The rearrangement uses TRBV7-9 and TRBJ1-2; D not resolved. CDR1 is SEHNR, CDR2 FQNEAQ, per germline (reference sequence). The CDR3 is 15 amino acids. V gave up 0 bases and J gave up 5 bases, with 13 bases separating them. The CDR3 here is CASSLAWAMEYGYTF. CDR3 nucleotide sequence: TGTGCCAGCAGCTTAGCGTGGGCGATGGAGTATGGCTACACCTTC.

The chain combines TRBV18 with TRBJ2-5, with D unresolved. The CDR3 contains 13 residues. Germline lookup yields CDR1 KGHSH and CDR2 LQKENI. Trimming removed 2 bases from V and 4 bases from J, with 8 bases in between. The CDR3 loop reads CASSPDYLETQYF. The CDR3, as DNA: TGTGCCAGCTCACCAGATTACTTAGAGACCCAGTACTTC.

Many counts were recorded for this clonotype. This rearrangement joins TRBV5-1 to TRBJ2-3; the match to TRBD1 covers 8 bases. The length of the CDR3 is 15 residues. Germline V gene sequence: CDR1 SGHRS, CDR2 YFSETQ. J gave up 6 bases and V 0 bases, and 6 bases lay outside the gene matches. The CDR3 sequence is CASSLGTGRDDTQYF. The DNA for the CDR3 is TGCGCCAGCAGCTTGGGGACAGGGAGAGACGATACGCAGTATTTT.

This clonotype was detected ten times or more. The rearrangement links TRBV20-1 to TRBJ2-3; 8 nucleotides match TRBD2. The V and J ends lost 4 bases and 1 base, in that order; junction bases with no gene match: 10. The CDR3 runs to 16 residues. Germline V CDR1 and CDR2: DFQATT, SNEGSKA (reference sequence). CDR3 sequence: CSATVPGGRGTDTQYF. In DNA, the CDR3 is TGCAGTGCTACTGTTCCGGGGGGGAGGGGCACAGATACGCAGTATTTT.

A few counts support this clonotype. This sequence joins TRBV5-4 and TRBJ1-4, with 9 bases lining up with TRBD1. Germline-derived CDR1 and CDR2 are SGHNT and YYREEE (reference sequence). Unmatched junction bases numbered 9, after V lost 5 bases and J lost 7 bases. The CDR3 contains 15 residues. The CDR3 is CASRDVGTGSEKLFF. The CDR3 nucleotides read TGTGCCAGCAGGGACGTTGGGACAGGGAGTGAAAAACTGTTTTTT.

This clonotype was counted ten times or more. The chain uses TRBV20-1 and TRBJ1-2; possible D gene TRBD1, 5 bases. Per the germline V gene, CDR1 is DFQATT and CDR2 is SNEGSKA (reference sequence). The CDR3 has 13 residues. The V and J ends lost 5 bases and 3 bases respectively, with 13 bases between them. The CDR3 DNA is TGCAGTGCTCCAAGGGGTGACGACTATGGCTACACCTTC. Amino acids: CSAPRGDDYGYTF.

As DNA, the CDR3 is TGTGCCAGCAGCTACCCGGGTCCTAATTCACCCCTCCACTTT. This encodes CASSYPGPNSPLHF. The J gene is TRBJ1-6, the V gene TRBV7-9; D is ambiguous. The CDR3 is made up of 14 amino acids. V lost 4 bases and J lost 6, with 10 bases in between. Germline-derived CDR1 and CDR2 are SEHNR and FQNEAQ (reference sequence).

This clonotype was observed a handful of times. This chain connects TRBV4-1 to TRBJ2-7; 8 nucleotides match TRBD1. This CDR3 is 15 amino acids long. The V gene end was trimmed by 3 bases and the J gene end by 5 bases; junction bases not matched to a gene: 9. Germline V gives CDR1 MGHRA, CDR2 YSYEKL. The CDR3 loop is CASSQDPGQANEQYV. CDR3 sequence (DNA): TGCGCCAGCAGCCAGGATCCGGGACAGGCCAACGAGCAGTACGTC.

This clonotype has at least ten counts. The CDR3 region is CASSLLAGAQETQYF. The DNA of the CDR3 is TGTGCCAGCAGTCTACTAGCGGGGGCCCAAGAGACCCAGTACTTC. This chain connects TRBV6-5 to TRBJ2-5, with TRBD2 matching 11 bases. The CDR3 runs to 15 residues. CDR1 and CDR2 from the germline V gene are MNHEY and SVGAGI. The ends lost 5 bases at V and 1 base at J; junction bases unmatched: 3.

This clonotype has ten or more counts. The V and J genes are TRBV7-2 and TRBJ2-5, with 9 bases identical to TRBD1. Trimming at V came to 2 bases and at J to 5 bases, leaving 6 bases not matched to a gene. The CDR3 totals 15 residues. Germline loops: CDR1 SGHTA, CDR2 FQGNSA. The CDR3 reads CASSLRTGGPETQYF. The DNA of the CDR3 is TGTGCCAGCAGCTTAAGAACAGGGGGCCCGGAGACCCAGTACTTC.

A few counts support this clonotype. One end of the junction does not line up with germline, which may come from a read error. The chain employs TRBV7-6 and TRBJ1-1, with 8 bases lining up with TRBD1. Germline-derived CDR1 and CDR2 are SGHVS and FNYEAQ. The CDR3 length is 15 residues. CDR3 bases: TGTGCCAGCAGCCCGCGACAGGGGATGAAGACTGAAGCTTTCTTT. Translation gives CASSPRQGMKTEAFF. The full variable domain, rest sourced from reference TRBV7-6 and TRBJ1-1, is GAGVSQSPRYKVTKRGQDVALRCDPISGHVSLYWYRQALGQGPEFLTYFNYEAQQDKSGLPNDRFSAERPEGSISTLTIQRTEQRDSAMYRCASSPRQGMKTEAFFGQGTRLTVV.

The chain uses TRBV6-2 or TRBV6-3 and TRBJ2-2; D is ambiguous. The CDR3 has 15 residues. The ends were cut back, 2 bases at V and 0 bases at J, with 7 bases in the middle. Germline CDR1 is MNHEY and CDR2 is SVGEGT. CDR3 DNA sequence: TGTGCCAGCAGTTACCCGCTAGCGAACACCGGGGAGCTGTTTTTT. It yields the protein CASSYPLANTGELFF.

This clonotype was detected a few times. The rearrangement uses TRBV7-2 and TRBJ2-7; D call uncertain. CDR1 SGHTA and CDR2 FQGNSA come from the germline V gene. The V end was cut by 2 bases, the J end by 5 bases, with 13 bases between. The CDR3 sequence is 14 residues long. CDR3: CASSLQTLGNEQYV. CDR3 DNA sequence: TGTGCCAGCAGCTTACAGACATTAGGCAACGAGCAGTACGTC.

This clonotype was seen a few times. The CDR3 region is CASSLMTANTGELFF. CDR3 DNA sequence: TGTGCCAGCAGCTTAATGACGGCGAACACCGGGGAGCTGTTTTTT. The chain uses TRBV7-2 and TRBJ2-2, with D unclear. With 2 bases removed from V and 0 bases from J, the gap between germline ends came to 7 bases. Germline V CDR1 and CDR2: SGHTA, FQGNSA. The CDR3 extends over 15 amino acids.

The chain is built from TRBV9 and TRBJ2-3, with 10 bases lining up with TRBD1. The J segment lost 3 bases and the V segment lost 0 bases, leaving 7 bases of the junction unmatched. This CDR3 comprises 17 residues. Germline loops: CDR1 SGDLS, CDR2 YYNGEE. In DNA form, the CDR3 reads TGTGCCAGCAGCGTAGGGCGGACAGGGGGACGTACAGATACGCAGTATTTT. It codes for CASSVGRTGGRTDTQYF.

Ten or more counts support this clonotype. This sequence joins TRBV6-2 or TRBV6-3 and TRBJ2-2; 8 nucleotides line up with TRBD1. V lost 4 bases, J lost 1 base, and 2 bases stayed unmatched. CDR1 and CDR2 (germline): MNHEY, SVGEGT. The CDR3 sequence is 15 residues long. In DNA form, the CDR3 reads TGTGCCAGCAGTTGGGACAGGAGGAACACCGGGGAGCTGTTTTTT. Its translation: CASSWDRRNTGELFF.

This clonotype appeared many times. The rearrangement links TRBV7-2 to TRBJ1-2, with a tentative D call TRBD1 (5 bases). The CDR3 is 13 amino acids. CDR1 and CDR2 from the germline V gene are SGHTA and FQGNSA. Trimming stripped 6 bases from V and 5 bases from J, with 13 bases between. The CDR3: CASSLGGFYGYTF. CDR3 nucleotide sequence: TGTGCCAGCAGTTTGGGGGGGTTTTATGGCTACACCTTC.

V usage is TRBV27 and J usage is TRBJ2-3, with D perhaps TRBD1 or TRBD2 (5 bases each). Germline V gene data show CDR1 as MNHEY and CDR2 as SMNVEV (reference sequence). This CDR3 contains 18 residues. Trimming left V 0 bases short and J 3 bases short, with 19 bases between. The CDR3 reads CASSLSAQAGAWTDTQYF. The CDR3 DNA is TGTGCCAGCAGTTTATCGGCGCAAGCCGGGGCATGGACAGATACGCAGTATTTT.

This clonotype was counted only a few times. The chain joins TRBV20-1 to TRBJ1-5; 8 positions agree with TRBD1. CDR3 size: 14 residues. Germline loops: CDR1 DFQATT, CDR2 SNEGSKA (reference sequence). V lost 5 bases to trimming and J lost 4 bases; unmatched junction nucleotides: 7. The CDR3 DNA sequence: TGCAGTGCTTGGGGACAGGAGAGAAATCAGCCCCAGCATTTT. Its translation is CSAWGQERNQPQHF.

The table lists this clonotype with a few counts. The chain joins TRBV9 to TRBJ1-6; D is ambiguous. From germline, CDR1 is SGDLS and CDR2 YYNGEE. V lost 0 bases and J 8 bases, leaving 12 bases between the germline ends. The CDR3 loop spans 15 amino acids. The CDR3 loop reads CASSVVPYTDSPLHF. CDR3 bases: TGTGCCAGCAGCGTAGTCCCGTATACGGATTCACCCCTCCACTTT.

This clonotype turned up a few times. The J gene is TRBJ2-5, the V gene TRBV5-4, with D maybe TRBD2 (6 bases). The V end lost 2 bases, the J end lost 5 bases, and 16 bases lay between the germline ends. The CDR3 covers 15 residues. Germline-derived CDR1 and CDR2 are SGHNT and YYREEE (reference sequence). The CDR3 reads CASSFGTTAGETQYF. In DNA form, the CDR3 reads TGTGCCAGCAGCTTCGGGACCACCGCGGGGGAGACCCAGTACTTC. Full variable domain (rest looked up from reference TRBV5-4 and TRBJ2-5): ETGVTQSPTHLIKTRGQQVTLRCSSQSGHNTVSWYQQALGQGPQFIFQYYREEENGRGNFPPRFSGLQFPNYSSELNVNALELDDSALYLCASSFGTTAGETQYFGPGTRLLVL.

This clonotype was observed a handful of times. The gene calls are TRBV15 and TRBJ1-5, with a possible D match to TRBD1 (6 bases). CDR3 length: 14 residues. Germline V gives CDR1 LNHNV, CDR2 YYDKDF (reference sequence). The V gene lost 4 bases and the J gene lost 5 bases, with 12 bases spanning the gap. The CDR3 DNA sequence: TGTGCCACCAGCACCCAACAGGGATATCAGCCCCAGCATTTT. Residues: CATSTQQGYQPQHF.

The V gene is TRBV4-2, the J gene TRBJ1-1; D uncertain. This CDR3 is 15 amino acids long. Germline V gene sequence: CDR1 LGHNA, CDR2 YNFKEQ. Trimming removed 1 base from V and 1 base from J, with 10 bases in between. In nucleotides, the CDR3 is TGTGCCAGCAGCCAAGCAGGAGGTTGGAACACTGAAGCTTTCTTT. This sequence encodes CASSQAGGWNTEAFF.

The sample holds many counts of this clonotype. The V and J genes are TRBV5-4 and TRBJ1-4; TRBD1 aligns across 9 bases. With V trimmed by 4 bases and J by 5 bases, 3 bases remained unmatched. CDR3 length equals 14 residues. Germline V gene sequence: CDR1 SGHNT, CDR2 YYREEE (reference sequence). CDR3 sequence reads: CASSPDRGNEKLFF. The CDR3 DNA reads TGTGCCAGCAGCCCGGACAGGGGAAATGAAAAACTGTTTTTT. The full variable domain, in which reference TRBV5-4 and TRBJ1-4 provide the parts outside the CDR3, is ETGVTQSPTHLIKTRGQQVTLRCSSQSGHNTVSWYQQALGQGPQFIFQYYREEENGRGNFPPRFSGLQFPNYSSELNVNALELDDSALYLCASSPDRGNEKLFFGSGTQLSVL.

This clonotype has only a few counts. DNA of the CDR3: TGTGCCAGCAGTTCCCGGCAGGTCACTGAAGCTTTCTTT. Its protein product is CASSSRQVTEAFF. J is TRBJ1-1 and V is TRBV27; D remains ambiguous. CDR3 length: 13 residues. Trimming removed 4 bases from V and 4 bases from J, with 10 bases in between. CDR1 is MNHEY and CDR2 is SMNVEV in the germline V gene (reference sequence).

The table lists this clonotype with a few counts. This chain joins TRBV6-1 and TRBJ1-5; 9 bases align to TRBD1. V gave up 6 bases and J gave up 5 bases; unmatched junction bases: 5. Looked up from germline, CDR1 is MNHNS and CDR2 is SASEGT. The CDR3 is made up of 14 amino acids. Written as DNA, the CDR3 is TGTGCCAGCAGATCGGGACAGGGCTATCAGCCCCAGCATTTT. It encodes CASRSGQGYQPQHF.

This clonotype was counted ten times or more. V is TRBV5-1 and J is TRBJ2-3; D not resolved. The V and J ends lost 5 bases and 2 bases respectively, with 12 bases between them. CDR3 size: 14 residues. Germline V lookup: CDR1 SGHRS, CDR2 YFSETQ. CDR3 sequence reads: CASRALENTDTQYF. CDR3 sequence (DNA): TGCGCCAGCAGAGCGCTAGAAAACACAGATACGCAGTATTTT.

V usage is TRBV6-6 and J usage is TRBJ1-5, with D possibly being TRBD1 (6 bases). V dropped 6 bases and J dropped 3 bases, with 12 bases sitting between them. Germline lookup yields CDR1 MNHNY and CDR2 SVGAGI (reference sequence). The CDR3 has 14 amino acids. Here the CDR3 DNA reads TGTGCCAGCAGGCCACAGGGCCCCAATCAGCCCCAGCATTTT. As protein: CASRPQGPNQPQHF.